This T cell receptor (beta chain) was recorded in a study of shared clonotypes between healthy human individuals. With respect to this clone: Its antigen remains unidentified.

Overall study results and limits: For naive CD4 cells, roughly 5% of clonotypes were shared across several donors.

Sequencing used immunoSEQ multiplex PCR; TCRdb keeps in-frame clones, though not all of them. The table shows millions of clones, with more than 80% occurring only once. This receptor was identified in a man between 18 and 35 years old in good health. Material for sequencing was naive CD4+ T cells sorted from blood. Specified subset: CD45RA+ positively selected.

CDR3 coding DNA: TGTGCCAGCAGTTCATACAGGGATCCCTATAATTCACCCCTCCACTTT. Protein sequence: CASSSYRDPYNSPLHF. The rearrangement links TRBV27 to TRBJ1-6; tentative D call: TRBD1 (6 bases). The CDR3 extends over 16 amino acids. Looked up from germline, CDR1 is MNHEY and CDR2 is SMNVEV (reference sequence). Trimming cost V 4 bases and J 2 bases, with 12 bases left between them.